This TCR beta chain was sequenced in a study of shared clonotypes between healthy human individuals. V dropped 2 bases and J dropped 8; count of bases not matched to a gene: 7. Germline V gene lookup returns CDR1 MNHEY and CDR2 SMNVEV (reference sequence). This CDR3 has 15 amino acids. The method was immunoSEQ multiplex PCR; TCRdb's version includes in-frame clones alone and lacks a portion of them. The sample holds approximately 640,000 clones, more than 70% seen once. Sequenced material: memory CD4+ T cells sorted from blood. Subset reported: CD45RA-negative fraction. This sequence was found in a woman aged 25 to 39 in good health. The J gene is TRBJ2-1, the V gene TRBV27, with TRBD2 identical over 9 bases. The CDR3 sequence is CASSLISGSLYEQFF. The CDR3 nucleotides read TGTGCCAGCAGTTTAATTAGCGGGAGTCTATATGAGCAGTTCTTC.